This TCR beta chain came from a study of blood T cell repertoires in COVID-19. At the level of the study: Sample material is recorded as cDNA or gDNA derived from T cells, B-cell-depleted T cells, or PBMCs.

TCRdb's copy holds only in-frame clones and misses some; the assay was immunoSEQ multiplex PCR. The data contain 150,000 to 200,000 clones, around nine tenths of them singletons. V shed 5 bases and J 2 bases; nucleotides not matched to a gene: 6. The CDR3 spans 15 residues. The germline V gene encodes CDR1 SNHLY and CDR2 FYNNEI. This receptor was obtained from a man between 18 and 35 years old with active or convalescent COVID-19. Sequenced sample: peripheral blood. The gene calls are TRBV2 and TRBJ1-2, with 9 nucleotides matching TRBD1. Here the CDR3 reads CASSQRTGENYGYTF. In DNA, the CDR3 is TGTGCCAGCAGTCAAAGGACAGGGGAAAACTATGGCTACACCTTC.